These T cell receptor beta chains were read from a single sample in a study of T-cell memory formation after mild COVID-19. TCRdb redid the calling of the 5' RACE reads with MiXCR, one entry per CDR3 protein. The data show 400,000 to 500,000 distinct CDR3 sequences, about 19% seen once. Sequencing was carried out using PBMCs or a T cell subset sorted from them (not recorded which). These TCRs come from an adult woman who had mild COVID-19 (a few samples of this study predate the infection). Cell type and time point are not known. Each CDR3 is given with its conserved first and last residue. A D gene is named only where the DNA matches it firmly. Expanded clones are given a class, and other clones once, few, many or no size at all.

CDR3: CASSLGTGTETQYF
DNA: TGCGCCAGCAGCTTAGGTACAGGGACAGAGACCCAGTACTTC
J: TRBJ2-5
size: many
D: .
V: TRBV5-1

CDR3: CASSFRSTGNPNYGYTF
DNA: TGTGCCAGCAGTTTCAGGTCGACGGGGAATCCTAACTATGGCTACACCTTC
J: TRBJ1-2
size: few
D: .
V: TRBV12-3/TRBV12-4

CDR3: CASSLEVAGLREQFF
DNA: TGTGCCAGCAGCTTGGAAGTCGCCGGACTCCGTGAGCAGTTCTTC
J: TRBJ2-1
size: many
D: .
V: TRBV5-5

CDR3: CASSVKAGGETQYF
DNA: TGTGCCAGCAGCGTTAAAGCGGGGGGGGAGACCCAGTACTTC
J: TRBJ2-5
size: .
D: TRBD2
V: TRBV7-6

CDR3: CASSQGTGINTDTQYF
DNA: TGTGCCAGCAGCCAAGGGACAGGAATAAACACAGATACGCAGTATTTT
J: TRBJ2-3
size: .
D: TRBD1
V: TRBV3-1

CDR3: CASYRGLTEAFF
DNA: TGTGCCAGCTACAGGGGCCTCACTGAAGCTTTCTTT
J: TRBJ1-1
size: few
D: TRBD1
V: TRBV7-2

CDR3: CASSLGGGRHFGETQYF
DNA: TGTGCCAGCAGCTTGGGCGGCGGACGACACTTCGGAGAGACCCAGTACTTC
J: TRBJ2-5
size: .
D: .
V: TRBV7-6

CDR3: CASRPTRSEQFF
DNA: TGTGCCAGCCGCCCGACTAGGAGTGAGCAGTTCTTC
J: TRBJ2-1
size: .
D: .
V: TRBV27

CDR3: CASSGSVGALGNEQFF
DNA: TGTGCCAGCAGTGGAAGTGTTGGGGCCCTCGGCAATGAGCAGTTCTTC
J: TRBJ2-1
size: .
D: .
V: TRBV6-1

CDR3: CAWSPGTVYGYTF
DNA: TGTGCCTGGAGTCCCGGAACGGTCTATGGCTACACCTTC
J: TRBJ1-2
size: .
D: .
V: TRBV30

CDR3: CAISEPERGGYNEQFF
DNA: TGTGCCATCAGTGAGCCCGAGCGGGGGGGGTACAATGAGCAGTTCTTC
J: TRBJ2-1
size: .
D: TRBD2
V: TRBV10-3

CDR3: CASSPQTGSYEQYF
DNA: TGTGCCAGCAGCCCTCAGACTGGGTCCTACGAGCAGTACTTC
J: TRBJ2-7
size: many
D: .
V: TRBV11-2

CDR3: CASSPPGQIILKLFF
DNA: TGTGCCAGCAGTCCTCCCGGACAGATTATTTTAAAACTGTTTTTT
J: TRBJ1-4
size: .
D: .
V: TRBV12-3/TRBV12-4

CDR3: CASSFPQGNTGELFF
DNA: TGTGCCAGCAGCTTTCCACAGGGGAACACCGGGGAGCTGTTTTTT
J: TRBJ2-2
size: .
D: .
V: TRBV5-6

CDR3: CASSQDRRAGANVLTF
DNA: TGTGCCAGCAGCCAAGATCGACGGGCCGGGGCCAACGTCCTGACTTTC
J: TRBJ2-6
size: few
D: .
V: TRBV3-1

CDR3: CAISWTGETGELFF
DNA: TGTGCCATCAGTTGGACAGGAGAGACCGGGGAGCTGTTTTTT
J: TRBJ2-2
size: few
D: TRBD1
V: TRBV10-3

CDR3: CASSHEQGGRAEAFF
DNA: TGTGCCAGCAGCCACGAACAAGGGGGTAGGGCTGAAGCTTTCTTT
J: TRBJ1-1
size: .
D: .
V: TRBV7-9

CDR3: CASTSNDRTDTQYF
DNA: TGTGCCAGCACCTCCAACGATCGCACAGATACGCAGTATTTT
J: TRBJ2-3
size: .
D: .
V: TRBV27

CDR3: CATSDGPYEQYF
DNA: TGTGCCACCAGTGACGGCCCCTACGAGCAGTACTTC
J: TRBJ2-7
size: .
D: .
V: TRBV12-3/TRBV12-4

CDR3: CASSLPSGSVTGELFF
DNA: TGTGCCAGCAGCCTCCCTAGCGGGAGCGTCACCGGGGAGCTGTTTTTT
J: TRBJ2-2
size: few
D: TRBD2
V: TRBV6-2/TRBV6-3

CDR3: CASSSDRGPYNSPLHF
DNA: TGTGCCAGCAGCTCAGACAGGGGGCCCTATAATTCACCCCTCCACTTT
J: TRBJ1-6
size: .
D: TRBD1
V: TRBV12-3/TRBV12-4

CDR3: CASSLYRSRGAYEQYF
DNA: TGTGCCAGCAGTCTTTATAGGAGCAGGGGGGCCTACGAGCAGTACTTC
J: TRBJ2-7
size: .
D: .
V: TRBV6-2/TRBV6-3

CDR3: CASSLAPGQGWETQYF
DNA: TGTGCCAGCAGTTTAGCGCCGGGACAGGGTTGGGAGACCCAGTACTTC
J: TRBJ2-5
size: few
D: TRBD1
V: TRBV12-3/TRBV12-4

CDR3: CASTLGQMNTEAFF
DNA: TGTGCCAGCACCCTCGGACAGATGAACACTGAAGCTTTCTTT
J: TRBJ1-1
size: few
D: .
V: TRBV12-3/TRBV12-4

CDR3: CASSRSDRAIHYEQYF
DNA: TGTGCCAGCAGTAGGTCCGACAGGGCGATACACTACGAGCAGTACTTC
J: TRBJ2-7
size: .
D: TRBD1
V: TRBV6-1

CDR3: CASSQDYGSGYNEQFF
DNA: TGTGCCAGCAGCCAAGATTACGGCAGCGGTTACAATGAGCAGTTCTTC
J: TRBJ2-1
size: few
D: .
V: TRBV3-1

CDR3: CASSETSGSLDEQFF
DNA: TGTGCCAGCAGCGAAACTAGCGGGAGCTTGGATGAGCAGTTCTTC
J: TRBJ2-1
size: .
D: TRBD2
V: TRBV5-6

CDR3: CASSLADFLAGTEQETQYF
DNA: TGTGCCAGCAGCTTAGCGGATTTTTTAGCGGGAACCGAGCAAGAGACCCAGTACTTC
J: TRBJ2-5
size: .
D: TRBD2
V: TRBV7-8

CDR3: CSASYSSYEQYF
DNA: TGCAGTGCCTCCTACAGCTCCTACGAGCAGTACTTC
J: TRBJ2-7
size: .
D: .
V: TRBV20-1

CDR3: CASSDQTGGKNTEAFF
DNA: TGTGCCAGCAGCGACCAAACAGGGGGCAAGAACACTGAAGCTTTCTTT
J: TRBJ1-1
size: .
D: TRBD1
V: TRBV7-9

CDR3: CSARPLGHGTSGGSDTQYF
DNA: TGCAGTGCTAGACCCCTGGGACATGGGACTAGCGGGGGGTCCGATACGCAGTATTTT
J: TRBJ2-3
size: .
D: TRBD2
V: TRBV20-1

CDR3: CASSVVPPHRPRRGLSSYEQYF
DNA: TGTGCCAGCAGCGTAGTGCCCCCCCACAGGCCCCGGAGGGGACTTAGCTCCTACGAGCAGTACTTC
J: TRBJ2-7
size: .
D: .
V: TRBV9

CDR3: CASTTVGLVSDRSTDTQYF
DNA: TGTGCCAGCACCACAGTTGGGCTCGTCTCGGATCGTAGCACAGATACGCAGTATTTT
J: TRBJ2-3
size: .
D: .
V: TRBV6-6

CDR3: CASSLEGASWETQYF
DNA: TGTGCCAGCAGCTTAGAAGGTGCCTCCTGGGAGACCCAGTACTTC
J: TRBJ2-5
size: many
D: .
V: TRBV7-8

CDR3: CASSLFTTGPYEQYF
DNA: TGTGCCAGCAGTTTGTTTACGACAGGTCCCTACGAGCAGTACTTC
J: TRBJ2-7
size: .
D: .
V: TRBV27

CDR3: CASILQGAHIEAFF
DNA: TGTGCCAGCATCCTACAGGGGGCGCATATTGAAGCTTTCTTT
J: TRBJ1-1
size: .
D: TRBD1
V: TRBV12-3/TRBV12-4

CDR3: CASSSGTGGGEAFF
DNA: TGTGCCAGTAGTTCCGGGACAGGGGGCGGTGAAGCTTTCTTT
J: TRBJ1-1
size: .
D: TRBD1
V: TRBV19

CDR3: CSVDLTGTVDTDTQYF
DNA: TGCAGCGTTGACCTTACCGGGACGGTTGACACAGATACGCAGTATTTT
J: TRBJ2-3
size: .
D: .
V: TRBV29-1

CDR3: CSVVGVYEQYF
DNA: TGCAGCGTTGTAGGGGTCTACGAGCAGTACTTC
J: TRBJ2-7
size: .
D: .
V: TRBV29-1

CDR3: CASSPALWASSYNEQFF
DNA: TGTGCCAGCAGCCCCGCCCTTTGGGCAAGCTCCTACAATGAGCAGTTCTTC
J: TRBJ2-1
size: .
D: .
V: TRBV7-3

CDR3: CAIRGERMNTEAFF
DNA: TGTGCCATCAGGGGGGAACGGATGAACACTGAAGCTTTCTTT
J: TRBJ1-1
size: .
D: .
V: TRBV10-3

CDR3: CSAPLAGLSYEQYF
DNA: TGCAGTGCTCCTCTAGCGGGCCTATCCTACGAGCAGTACTTC
J: TRBJ2-7
size: .
D: TRBD2
V: TRBV20-1

CDR3: CASSLGQGAFYSNQPQHF
DNA: TGTGCCAGCAGCTTAGGGCAGGGGGCGTTCTATAGCAATCAGCCCCAGCATTTT
J: TRBJ1-5
size: few
D: TRBD1
V: TRBV7-2

CDR3: CASSYPGSTDTQYF
DNA: TGTGCCAGCAGCTACCCAGGATCCACAGATACGCAGTATTTT
J: TRBJ2-3
size: few
D: .
V: TRBV7-3

CDR3: CASSERGETYNEQFF
DNA: TGTGCCAGCAGTGAACGGGGGGAAACCTACAATGAGCAGTTCTTC
J: TRBJ2-1
size: once
D: TRBD2
V: TRBV6-1

CDR3: CSARSPSGVDTQYF
DNA: TGCAGTGCTAGGTCTCCTAGCGGAGTGGATACGCAGTATTTT
J: TRBJ2-3
size: once
D: TRBD2
V: TRBV20-1

CDR3: CASSLGYKETQYF
DNA: TGCGCCAGCAGTTTAGGGTACAAAGAGACCCAGTACTTC
J: TRBJ2-5
size: few
D: .
V: TRBV5-1

CDR3: CASSLVTSAGDTQYF
DNA: TGTGCCAGCAGTTTAGTGACTAGCGCGGGAGATACGCAGTATTTT
J: TRBJ2-3
size: .
D: TRBD2
V: TRBV27

CDR3: CASRMTGIGTEAFF
DNA: TGTGCCAGCAGAATGACAGGGATTGGTACTGAAGCTTTCTTT
J: TRBJ1-1
size: .
D: TRBD1
V: TRBV12-3/TRBV12-4

CDR3: CASSLDVNQETQYF
DNA: TGTGCCAGCAGCTTAGATGTCAACCAAGAGACCCAGTACTTC
J: TRBJ2-5
size: .
D: .
V: TRBV7-9